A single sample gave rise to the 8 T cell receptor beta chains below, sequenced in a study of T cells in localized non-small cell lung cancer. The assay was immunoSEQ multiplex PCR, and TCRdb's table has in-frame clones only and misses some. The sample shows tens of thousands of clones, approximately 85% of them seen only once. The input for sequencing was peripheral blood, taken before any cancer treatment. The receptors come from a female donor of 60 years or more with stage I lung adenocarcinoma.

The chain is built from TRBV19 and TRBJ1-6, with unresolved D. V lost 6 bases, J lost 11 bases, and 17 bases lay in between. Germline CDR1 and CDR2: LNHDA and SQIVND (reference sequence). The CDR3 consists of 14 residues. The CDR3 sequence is CASSIEEGRTPLHF. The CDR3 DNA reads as TGTGCCAGTAGCATTGAGGAGGGAAGAACACCCCTCCACTTT. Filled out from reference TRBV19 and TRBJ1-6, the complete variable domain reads DGGITQSPKYLFRKEGQNVTLSCEQNLNHDAMYWYRQDPGQGLRLIYYSQIVNDFQKGDIAEGYSVSREKKESFPLTVTSAQKNPTAFYLCASSIEEGRTPLHFGNGTRLTVT.

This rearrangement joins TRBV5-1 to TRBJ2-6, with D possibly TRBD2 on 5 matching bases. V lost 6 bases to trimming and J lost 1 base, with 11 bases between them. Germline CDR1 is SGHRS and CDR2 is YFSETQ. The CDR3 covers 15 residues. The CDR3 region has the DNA TGCGCCAGCACCCATAGGACTTCTGGGGCCAACGTCCTGACTTTC. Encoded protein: CASTHRTSGANVLTF.

As DNA, the CDR3 is TGCAGCGTTGAGAGCGAGGACAGACAAGAGACCCAGTACTTC. Protein sequence: CSVESEDRQETQYF. V and J are TRBV29-1 and TRBJ2-5; D might be TRBD1 (6 bases). The CDR3 spans 14 residues. The germline V gene has CDR1 SQVTM and CDR2 ANQGSEA. V was pared by 3 bases and J by 2 bases, with 13 bases between.

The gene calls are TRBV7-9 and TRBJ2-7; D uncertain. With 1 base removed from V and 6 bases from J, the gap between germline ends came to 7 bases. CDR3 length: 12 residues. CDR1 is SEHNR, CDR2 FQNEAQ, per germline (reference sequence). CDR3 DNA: TGTGCCAGCAGCTTAGGGCAGTCCGAGCAGTACTTC. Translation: CASSLGQSEQYF.

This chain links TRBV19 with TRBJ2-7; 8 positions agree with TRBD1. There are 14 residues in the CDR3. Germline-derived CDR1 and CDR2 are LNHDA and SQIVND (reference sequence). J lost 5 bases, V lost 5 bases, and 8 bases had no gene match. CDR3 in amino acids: CASSPRTGMNEQYF. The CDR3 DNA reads TGTGCCAGTAGTCCACGGACAGGGATGAACGAGCAGTACTTC.

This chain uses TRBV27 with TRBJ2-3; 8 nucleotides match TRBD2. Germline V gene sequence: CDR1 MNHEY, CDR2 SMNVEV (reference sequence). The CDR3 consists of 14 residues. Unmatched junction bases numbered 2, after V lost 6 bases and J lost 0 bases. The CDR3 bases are TGTGCCAGCAGAAAGCGGGGGAGCACAGATACGCAGTATTTT. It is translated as CASRKRGSTDTQYF.

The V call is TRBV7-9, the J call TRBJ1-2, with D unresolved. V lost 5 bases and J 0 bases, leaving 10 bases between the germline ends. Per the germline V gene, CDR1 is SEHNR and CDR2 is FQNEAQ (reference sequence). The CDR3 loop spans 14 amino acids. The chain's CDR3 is CASSRRGANYGYTF. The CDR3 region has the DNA TGTGCCAGCAGCCGACGCGGGGCTAACTATGGCTACACCTTC.

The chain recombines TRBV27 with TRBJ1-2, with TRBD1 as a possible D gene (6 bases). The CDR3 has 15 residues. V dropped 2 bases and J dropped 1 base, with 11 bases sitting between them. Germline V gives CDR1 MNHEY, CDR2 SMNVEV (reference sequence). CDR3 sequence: CASSLGVRGNYGYTF. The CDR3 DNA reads TGTGCCAGCAGTTTAGGGGTCAGGGGTAACTATGGCTACACCTTC.